The sample holds many counts of the clone carrying this T cell receptor (beta chain). No antigen is known for it. This sample is drawn from a study of regulatory T cells in long-lasting Graves disease. General study points: Sharing of public clonotypes was greater in persistent patients (2,741) than in new patients (around 890).

CDR3-region Arm-PCR and iRepertoire HTBI primers produced the TCR beta libraries. Via MiXCR, TCRdb re-called the multiplex PCR reads, giving one row per CDR3 protein. The sample shows 500,000 or so distinct CDR3 sequences, more than 15% of them seen only once. The time point: newly diagnosed GD, antithyroid drugs for less than 3 months. Preparation of the TCR library used RNA extracted from PBMCs. There are 14 residues in the CDR3. Germline V gene lookup returns CDR1 SGDLS and CDR2 YYNGEE. V was cut by 0 bases and J by 0 bases, with 5 bases left in between. The sample was also linked to a second study, of T cells in Graves' hyperthyroidism and ophthalmopathy.

The receptor's source is a woman aged 40 to 65 with Graves disease. The V gene is TRBV9, the J gene TRBJ2-3, with D uncertain. The material sequenced was peripheral blood mononuclear cells (PBMCs), taken at new diagnosis, from a patient treated with antithyroid drugs. The CDR3 sequence is CASSVGQSTDTQYF. CDR3 bases: TGTGCCAGCAGCGTAGGGCAGAGCACAGATACGCAGTATTTT.